The subject of this entry is one TCR beta chain. The data were obtained in a study of T cell changes during pregnancy in multiple sclerosis. Germline values: CDR1 GTSNPN, CDR2 SVGIG (reference sequence). CDR3 length: 15 residues. Trimming pared 0 bases from V and 7 bases from J, leaving 16 bases between. Generated by immunoSEQ multiplex PCR, the TCRdb table keeps only in-frame clones and is missing some. The sample has about 59,000 clones; less than 95% are singletons. The specimen was CD8+ T cells from peripheral blood mononuclear cells, collected after pregnancy. The clonotype comes from a female donor with multiple sclerosis, enrolled in a pregnancy study. The V and J genes are TRBV30 and TRBJ1-5; weak D call: TRBD1 (5 bases). CDR3 nucleotides: TGTGCCTGGAGTGTAAAAGGGCAGGGTTCCCAGCCCCAGCATTTT. Encoded protein: CAWSVKGQGSQPQHF.